This record looks at one TCR beta chain sequence and its context. The record originates from a study of shared clonotypes between healthy human individuals. The V and J ends lost 5 bases and 1 base respectively, with 8 bases between them. The CDR3 consists of 13 residues. Germline V gene data show CDR1 as MNHEY and CDR2 as SVGAGI. The run depth of the assay was deep. Using immunoSEQ multiplex PCR, the repertoire was profiled, and TCRdb retains in-frame clones only, with some absent. The table records 2,500,000 or so clones, under 95% of them present only once. The specimen sequenced was naive CD4+ T cells from PBMCs. Documented subset: CD45RA+ positively selected. This TCR was sampled from a man aged 18-30 years in good health. Some clones in this sample may be carry-over from other donors' samples. The chain combines TRBV6-5 with TRBJ1-1; tentatively, D is TRBD1 (5 bases). As DNA, the CDR3 is TGTGCCAGCAGTGATAGGGGGAACACTGAAGCTTTCTTT. Its protein product is CASSDRGNTEAFF.